A selection of T cell receptor beta chains follows, all from one sample in a study of CD8+CD57+ T cells in acquired aplastic anemia. MiXCR was run by TCRdb on the reads, yielding one entry per CDR3 protein. The profile shows some 220,000 distinct CDR3 sequences, 30% to 40% of them singletons. The specimen was sorted CD4+, CD8+, or CD8+CD57+ T cells (not recorded which) from PBMCs. These receptors were taken from a human donor in good health, serving as a control. Both conserved end residues are part of each CDR3. A D gene is named only where the DNA matches it firmly. Expanded clones get a size class; other rows say once, few or many, or leave the size out.

V gene	D gene	clone size	J gene	CDR3 protein	CDR3 DNA
TRBV11-3	-	many	TRBJ2-5	CASSRPRDRETQYF	TGTGCCAGCAGCAGACCCCGGGACCGGGAGACCCAGTACTTC
TRBV29-1	-	many	TRBJ1-1	CSVERQGIEAFF	TGCAGCGTTGAAAGGCAGGGAATTGAAGCTTTCTTT
TRBV19	-	-	TRBJ2-7	CASSQGGVVGEQYF	TGTGCCAGTAGTCAGGGGGGCGTAGTAGGCGAGCAGTACTTC
TRBV25-1	-	-	TRBJ2-5	CVSSQISETQYF	TGTGTCAGCAGCCAGATCTCGGAGACCCAGTACTTC
TRBV5-1	TRBD1	many	TRBJ1-3	CASSWHPHRGSSGNTIYF	TGCGCCAGCAGCTGGCACCCGCACAGGGGAAGCTCTGGAAACACCATATATTTT
TRBV3-1	-	-	TRBJ1-1	CASSQGSGGQGAFF	TGTGCCAGCAGCCAAGGGAGTGGTGGGCAGGGGGCTTTCTTT
TRBV19	TRBD1	many	TRBJ1-5	CASSNWTGGNQPQHF	TGTGCCAGTAGTAACTGGACAGGGGGAAATCAGCCCCAGCATTTT
TRBV2	-	many	TRBJ2-7	CASSEQAWAGYEQYF	TGTGCCAGCAGTGAACAGGCCTGGGCGGGTTACGAGCAGTACTTC
TRBV4-1	-	many	TRBJ1-5	CASSQVGQPQHF	TGCGCCAGCAGCCAAGTAGGTCAGCCCCAGCATTTT
TRBV2	-	many	TRBJ2-2	CASSEVLGQTGELFF	TGTGCCAGCAGTGAAGTTCTTGGACAAACCGGGGAGCTGTTTTTT
TRBV5-1	-	-	TRBJ1-2	CASSEDIPYGYTF	TGCGCCAGCAGCGAAGACATACCCTATGGCTACACCTTC
TRBV19	TRBD1	many	TRBJ2-3	CATRDRVDTDTQYF	TGTGCCACGCGAGACAGGGTGGACACAGATACGCAGTATTTT
TRBV2	TRBD2	many	TRBJ2-5	CASAGLFETQYF	TGTGCCAGCGCGGGACTATTTGAGACCCAGTACTTC
TRBV11-3	-	many	TRBJ2-1	CASSLAQGINNEQFF	TGTGCCAGCAGCTTAGCACAGGGAATAAACAATGAGCAGTTCTTC
TRBV5-1	TRBD2	-	TRBJ2-7	CASSLYRTSGGAPSYEQYF	TGCGCCAGCAGCCTCTATCGGACTAGCGGGGGGGCCCCCTCCTACGAGCAGTACTTC
TRBV10-2	-	many	TRBJ1-1	CASSVEGGNTEAFF	TGCGCCAGCAGTGTGGAGGGGGGGAACACTGAAGCTTTCTTT
TRBV2	-	-	TRBJ2-5	CASNQGETQYF	TGTGCCAGCAATCAGGGGGAGACCCAGTACTTC
TRBV5-5	-	few	TRBJ1-6	CASSLSRPNSPLHF	TGTGCCAGCAGCTTGAGCCGGCCTAATTCACCCCTCCACTTT
TRBV15	-	many	TRBJ1-4	CATSRGQTGISEEKLFF	TGTGCCACCAGCAGAGGTCAAACAGGGATTTCAGAGGAAAAACTGTTTTTT
TRBV7-2	-	-	TRBJ1-2	CASSFHGYTF	TGTGCCAGCAGTTTCCATGGCTACACCTTC
TRBV20-1	-	-	TRBJ1-1	CSARDSGGANTEAFF	TGCAGTGCTAGAGATTCGGGGGGGGCGAACACTGAAGCTTTCTTT
TRBV19	-	-	TRBJ2-7	CASSIGLKGYEQYF	TGTGCCAGTAGTATAGGCCTCAAGGGCTACGAGCAGTACTTC
TRBV14	-	many	TRBJ2-3	CASSEGGSWSRVQYF	TGTGCCAGCAGCGAGGGGGGCTCGTGGTCGAGGGTGCAGTATTTT
TRBV19	-	-	TRBJ1-1	CASSITNTEAFF	TGTGCCAGTAGCATCACGAACACTGAAGCTTTCTTT
TRBV5-4	TRBD1	few	TRBJ1-1	CASSPTGQGNTEAFF	TGTGCCAGCAGCCCGACGGGACAGGGTAACACTGAAGCTTTCTTT
TRBV11-2	-	few	TRBJ2-1	CASSYDVWSFEQFF	TGTGCCAGCAGCTATGATGTTTGGTCGTTTGAGCAGTTCTTC
TRBV20-1	-	-	TRBJ1-5	CSARDRTVSNQPQHF	TGCAGTGCTAGAGATCGGACAGTTAGCAATCAGCCCCAGCATTTT
TRBV5-1	TRBD2	-	TRBJ2-1	CASSPSPGLADADEQFF	TGCGCCAGCAGCCCTAGCCCGGGACTAGCGGACGCCGATGAGCAGTTCTTC
TRBV29-1	TRBD1	many	TRBJ1-2	CSVHRGGGYTF	TGCAGCGTCCACAGGGGGGGGGGCTACACCTTC
TRBV2	TRBD1	-	TRBJ2-7	CASSPGTGLSYERYF	TGTGCCAGCAGCCCAGGGACAGGGCTCTCCTACGAGCGGTACTTC
TRBV9	TRBD1	-	TRBJ1-6	CASSVGGQGNSPLHF	TGTGCCAGCAGCGTAGGGGGACAGGGAAATTCACCCCTCCACTTT
TRBV4-1	-	many	TRBJ1-2	CASSQAGTYYGYTF	TGCGCCAGCAGCCAAGCCGGGACATACTATGGCTACACCTTC
TRBV7-8	TRBD2	many	TRBJ2-5	CASSAGTTQETQYF	TGTGCCAGCAGCGCCGGGACTACACAAGAGACCCAGTACTTC
TRBV5-1	-	-	TRBJ2-7	CASSHRRTGISYEQYF	TGCGCCAGCAGCCACCGTCGCACAGGGATCTCCTACGAGCAGTACTTC